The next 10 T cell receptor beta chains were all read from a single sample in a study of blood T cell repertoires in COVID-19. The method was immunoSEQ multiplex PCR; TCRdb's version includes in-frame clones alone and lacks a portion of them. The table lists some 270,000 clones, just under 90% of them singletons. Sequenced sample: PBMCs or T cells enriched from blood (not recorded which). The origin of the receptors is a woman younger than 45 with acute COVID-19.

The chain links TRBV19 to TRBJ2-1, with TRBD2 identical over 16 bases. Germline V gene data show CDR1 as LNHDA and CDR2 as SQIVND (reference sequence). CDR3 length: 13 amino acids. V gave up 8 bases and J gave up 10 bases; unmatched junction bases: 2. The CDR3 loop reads CASGTSGRGEQFF. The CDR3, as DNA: TGTGCCAGTGGGACTAGCGGGAGGGGGGAGCAGTTCTTC.

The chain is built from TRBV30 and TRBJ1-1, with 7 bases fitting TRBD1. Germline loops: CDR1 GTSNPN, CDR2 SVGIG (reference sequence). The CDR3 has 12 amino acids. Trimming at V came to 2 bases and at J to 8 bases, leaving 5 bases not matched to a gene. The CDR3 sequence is CAWSYGTVEAFF. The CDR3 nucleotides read TGTGCCTGGAGTTATGGGACAGTAGAAGCTTTCTTT.

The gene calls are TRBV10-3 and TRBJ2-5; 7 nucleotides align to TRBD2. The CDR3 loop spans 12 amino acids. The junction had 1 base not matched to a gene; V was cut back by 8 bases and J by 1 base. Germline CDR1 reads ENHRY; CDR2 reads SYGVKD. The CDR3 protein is CAISGGQETQYF. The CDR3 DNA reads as TGTGCCATCTCGGGGGGCCAAGAGACCCAGTACTTC.

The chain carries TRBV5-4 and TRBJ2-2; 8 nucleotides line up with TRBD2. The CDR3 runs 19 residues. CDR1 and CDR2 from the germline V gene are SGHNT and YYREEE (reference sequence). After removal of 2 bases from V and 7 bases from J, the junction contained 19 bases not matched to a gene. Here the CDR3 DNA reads TGTGCCAGCAGCTTTGTATGGTCCGTCGGGAGGGCCGATGGCGGGGAGCTGTTTTTT. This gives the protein CASSFVWSVGRADGGELFF.

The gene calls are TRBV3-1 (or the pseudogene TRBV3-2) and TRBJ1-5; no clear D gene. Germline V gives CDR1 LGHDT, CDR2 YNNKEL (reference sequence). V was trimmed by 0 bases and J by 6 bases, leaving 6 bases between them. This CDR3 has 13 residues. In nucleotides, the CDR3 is TGTGCCAGCAGCCAAGATTCGGGTCAGCCCCAGCATTTT. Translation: CASSQDSGQPQHF.

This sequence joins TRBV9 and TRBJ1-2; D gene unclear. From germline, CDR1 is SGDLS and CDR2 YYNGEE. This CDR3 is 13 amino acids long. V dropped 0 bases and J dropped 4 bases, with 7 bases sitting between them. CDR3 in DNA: TGTGCCAGCAGCGTAGGAGCTTGCTATGGCTACACCTTC. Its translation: CASSVGACYGYTF.

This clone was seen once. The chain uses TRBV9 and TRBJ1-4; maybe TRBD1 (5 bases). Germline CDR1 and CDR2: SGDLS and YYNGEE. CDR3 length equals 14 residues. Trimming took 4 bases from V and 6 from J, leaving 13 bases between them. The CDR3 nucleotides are TGTGCCAGCAGCCTCCAGGGTAGTGATGAAAAACTGTTTTTT. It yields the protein CASSLQGSDEKLFF.

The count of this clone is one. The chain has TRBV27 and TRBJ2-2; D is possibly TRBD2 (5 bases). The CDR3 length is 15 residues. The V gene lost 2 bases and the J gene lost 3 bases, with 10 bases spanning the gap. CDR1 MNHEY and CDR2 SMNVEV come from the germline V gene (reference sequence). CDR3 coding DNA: TGTGCCAGCAGTTTAGAGGGAGCCTACACCGGGGAGCTGTTTTTT. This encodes CASSLEGAYTGELFF.

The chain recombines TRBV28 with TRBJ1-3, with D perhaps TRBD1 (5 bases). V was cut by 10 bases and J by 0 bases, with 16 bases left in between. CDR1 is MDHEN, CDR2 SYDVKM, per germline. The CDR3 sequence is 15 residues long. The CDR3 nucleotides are TGTGCCATCCTCGGGGGAGGTCTCTCTGGAAACACCATATATTTT. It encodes CAILGGGLSGNTIYF.

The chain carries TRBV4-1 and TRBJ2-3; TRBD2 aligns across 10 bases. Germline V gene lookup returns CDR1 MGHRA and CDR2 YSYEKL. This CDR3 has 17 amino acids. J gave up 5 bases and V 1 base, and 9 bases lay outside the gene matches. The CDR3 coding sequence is TGCGCCAGCAGCCAAGGAGGGTCCCCTAGCGGGAGAGATACGCAGTATTTT. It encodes CASSQGGSPSGRDTQYF.